This T cell receptor (beta chain) stems from a study of CD8 T cells in ankylosing spondylitis. General observations from the study: What seemed typical of ankylosing spondylitis blood was a TCR beta motif built from about 8 highly homologous variants.

By quantitative 5'-RACE with molecular barcodes, the TCR beta libraries were made. TCRdb fed the 5' RACE reads into MiXCR, producing one record per CDR3 protein. The table shows around 330,000 distinct CDR3 sequences, with approximately 10% occurring only once. This clonotype was detected a few times. Its matching antigen is unknown. CDR3 length: 15 residues. V dropped 4 bases and J dropped 6; count of bases not matched to a gene: 12. Germline CDR1 reads DFQATT; CDR2 reads SNEGSKA (reference sequence). The TCR comes from a female donor with ankylosing spondylitis or in good health (not recorded which). This sequence joins TRBV20-1 and TRBJ2-1, with 7 nucleotides matching TRBD2. The specimen was blood, either unsorted or a sorted T cell fraction (not recorded which). The CDR3 loop reads CSATPRTRIFNEQFF. In DNA form, the CDR3 reads TGCAGTGCTACCCCGAGGACTAGAATATTCAATGAGCAGTTCTTC.